The present T cell receptor beta chain was sequenced within a study of spatial heterogeneity in lung cancer. In the study overall: Detection of beta-chain sequences consistently exceeded that of alpha-chain sequences.

Unique molecular identifiers, one per molecule, were present on every TCR cDNA molecule. TCRdb re-derived calls from the 5' RACE reads in MiXCR, one entry per CDR3 protein. The repertoire includes about 6,600 distinct CDR3 sequences, around a sixth of them detected once, and over 15% sits in the top ten. The time point denotes: sample taken at primary tumor resection. The donors, around 71 patients with untreated early-stage non-small cell lung cancer, provided the samples. Whole RNA, isolated from tumor, nontumor lung or frozen PBMC, was sequenced without prior sorting. The sample holds a few counts of this clonotype. The receptor's source is a male donor with early-stage non-small cell lung cancer. Material: normal lung tissue next to the tumor, obtained at surgery.

CDR3 sequence reads: CASSLVVQGGPQHF. In nucleotides, the CDR3 is TGTGCCAGCAGCTTAGTGGTCCAGGGAGGGCCCCAGCATTTT. The gene calls are TRBV7-2 and TRBJ1-5; D possibly corresponds to TRBD1 (5 bases). This CDR3 contains 14 residues. Trimming stripped 1 base from V and 9 bases from J, with 13 bases between. The germline V gene has CDR1 SGHTA and CDR2 FQGNSA.